Included here is one T cell receptor (beta chain) sequence, with context. This clonotype was counted many times. One base away there is no much larger clone; base qualities are not given. These data are taken from a study of Japanese encephalitis immunity and Zika vaccine responses (dated by TCRdb to the early 2020s). Context from the whole study: Included participants received three 5.0 ug doses of alum-adjuvanted ZPIV at weeks 0, 4 and 28. Roughly 13 participants were given two doses of JEV vaccine (IXIARO) 28 days apart, two to three months before the first ZPIV dose. Before ZPIV, 11 to 13 participants got a single dose of YFV vaccine (YF-VAX), while roughly 10 participants were flavivirus-naive. For TCR sequencing, about 6 representative participants were selected from each pre-vaccination group, and samples were taken at week 0 (after pre-vaccination, before ZPIV) and at week 52. TCR repertoires from three flavivirus-naive individuals were also analyzed at weeks 2, 6 and 52 after the start of ZPIV vaccination. For stimulations, either ZIKV structural-protein peptide pools divided into flavivirus-conserved and non-conserved sets or JEV or YFV peptides matching the pre-vaccination were used. The ZIKV peptides, 15-mers that overlapped by 11 residues, were chosen for containing NetMHCpan/NetMHCII-predicted epitopes with affinity below 50 nM. The study asked whether earlier vaccination against Japanese encephalitis virus (JEV) or yellow fever virus (YFV) shaped CD4 T cell responses to the Zika vaccine. Here is what the overall study found, with its caveats: The samples grouped by participant and showed no similarity across individuals, which suggests that no public TCRs were detected. The analysis was restricted to a subset of trial participants with three doses and adequate samples, and the entire vaccinated cohort was not analyzed. After ZPIV, repertoire richness of CD4 T cells responding to conserved ZIKV epitopes significantly decreased in JEV-pre-vaccinated donors. Only a few individuals showed CD8 T cell responses to ZIKV peptide pools, and those responses were very low in magnitude. Peptide-pool deconvolution was not performed because of sample size limitations, and consequently the individual peptides driving cross-reactive responses were not identified. Higher repertoire similarity across time-points and stimulations was observed in JEV-pre-vaccinated donors than in YFV-pre-vaccinated donors, indicating that more clonotypes were common to ZIKV and JEV stimulation.

After labeling with CellTrace CFSE, PBMCs were cultured for over 5 days in RPMI containing 8% human serum along with peptide pools, each at about 0.98 ug/mL. On a BD FACSAria, proliferating CD4 T cells were sorted without fixation as live CD56-CD19-CD16-CD3+CD4+ CFSE-low cells. The enrolled adults were healthy and tested seronegative for ZIKV, JEV, YFV, DENV and WNV on microneutralization screening. Samples were obtained from a phase 1, double-blinded, randomized, placebo-controlled trial of an alum-adjuvanted Zika purified-inactivated virus (ZPIV) vaccine. Peripheral blood mononuclear cells were isolated by standard procedure and stored frozen in liquid nitrogen until use. Libraries were made using 5' RACE. TCRbeta libraries were pooled in proportion to their sorted cell numbers before sequencing. Total RNA was extracted from sorted cells with RNAzol RT, and cDNA was synthesized with an oligo(dT) primer and a template-switching oligo. The TCRbeta V-CDR3-J region was amplified by PCR between a SMARTer oligo primer and a TCRbeta constant-region primer using Kapa HiFi. A second PCR added Illumina adaptors and sample-specific index barcodes, with HighPrep bead cleanup and Bioanalyzer confirmation of a roughly 650 bp band. Libraries were sequenced on an Illumina MiSeq with 2x151 bp paired-end reads. As for the authors' bioinformatics: Reads were demultiplexed with an in-house Java program, and TCRbeta annotations were assigned and clonotypes were counted with MiXCR. Repertoire overlap was measured with Morisita-Horn indices from the R package vegan, along with UPGMA clustering and Circos plots of recurring clonotypes. Shannon diversity and richness were normalized to the highest possible value given the input cell numbers, yielding values from 0 to 1. CDR3beta sequences were aligned with MUSCLE, distances were computed with SeqinR, and multidimensional scaling was plotted in R. TCRdb reanalyzed the raw reads on its own, using fastp at Q25 for trimming and MiXCR for clone calling, and kept in-frame beta chains. Each entry is one CDR3 protein sequence, shown with its most common DNA and genes. TCRdb assigned the V and J calls; the authors' analysis was not used. Counted in this sample were around 1,100 distinct CDR3 sequences; around 2.9% of them appeared once. The top ten hold about 15% of the sample.

From its cysteine to its phenylalanine, the CDR3 spans 13 amino acids. Only CDR3 DNA is held: 39 bases, read in frame from base 1. V is clipped by 4 bases and J by 0 bases, and the sequence between their germline boundaries is 6 bases long. Taken from the germline V gene (reference sequence), the CDR1 and CDR2 loops are DFQATT and SNEGSKA. The chain was built from TRBV20-1 and TRBJ1-4; confidence is insufficient to name the D gene. Here the sequenced sample was antigen-activated CD4+ T cells from blood, cultured, taken during a Zika inactivated vaccine study. The origin of this receptor is an adult man who received an inactivated Zika virus vaccine. The DNA is as follows: TGCAGTGCTATGGTGGCAACTAATGAAAAACTGTTTTTT. Its coded protein is CSAMVATNEKLFF.